This T cell receptor beta chain was recovered during a study of blood T cell repertoires in COVID-19. Study summary: The origin of the acute and convalescent COVID-19 samples was the United States, Italy and Spain. In each case, the material was cDNA or gDNA derived from T cells, B-cell-depleted T cells, or PBMCs.

Adults between roughly 18 and 95 years of age took part from 20 to 25 US areas. Original processing methods: Nucleated cell number was recorded as an estimate derived from reference gene primer amplification. Here immunoSEQ multiplex PCR was the method, and the copy in TCRdb shows in-frame clones only, minus some. V, J and clone size are those of that table, while D and trimming were read from the DNA. This table holds about 400,000 clones, roughly 87% found once. This TCR came from a woman aged 18-35 years with acute COVID-19. Sequences were obtained from PBMCs or T cells enriched from blood (not recorded which).

The CDR3 DNA follows: TGTGCCAGCAGTTACAACAGGGGAGATACGCAGTATTTT. It is translated as CASSYNRGDTQYF. The chain carries TRBV6-5 and TRBJ2-3; 7 nucleotides match TRBD1. The CDR3 totals 13 residues. CDR1 is MNHEY, CDR2 SVGAGI, per germline. Losses at the gene ends were 2 bases for V and 5 bases for J; bases not matched to a gene: 1.